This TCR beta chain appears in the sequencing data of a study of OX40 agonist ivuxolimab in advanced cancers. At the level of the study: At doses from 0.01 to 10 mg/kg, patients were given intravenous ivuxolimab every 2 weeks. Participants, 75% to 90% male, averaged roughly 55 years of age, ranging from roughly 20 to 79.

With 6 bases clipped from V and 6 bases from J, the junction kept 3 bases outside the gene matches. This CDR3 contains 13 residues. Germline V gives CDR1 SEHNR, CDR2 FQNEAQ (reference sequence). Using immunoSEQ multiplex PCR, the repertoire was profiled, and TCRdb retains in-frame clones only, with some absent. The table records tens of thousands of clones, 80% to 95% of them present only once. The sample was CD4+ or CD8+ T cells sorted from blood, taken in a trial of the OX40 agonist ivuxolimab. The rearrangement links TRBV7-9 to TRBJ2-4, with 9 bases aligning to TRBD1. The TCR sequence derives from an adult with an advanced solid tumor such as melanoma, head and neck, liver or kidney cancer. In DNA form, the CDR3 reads TGTGCCAGCAGACAGGGGGCGGGAAACATTCAGTACTTC. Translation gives CASRQGAGNIQYF.